This T cell receptor beta chain was sequenced in a study of T-cell reconstitution after alpha-beta-depleted transplantation in children. The V gene end was trimmed by 1 base and the J gene end by 3 bases; junction bases not matched to a gene: 4. The CDR3 runs 15 residues. Per the germline V gene, CDR1 is LGHNA and CDR2 is YNFKEQ. The TCRbeta library incorporated unique molecular identifiers. TCRdb ran MiXCR on the PCR reads and lists one entry per CDR3 protein. The table records hundreds of thousands of distinct CDR3 sequences, about 10% of them present only once. The study's findings and limits: About two months after transplant, alpha-beta T cells reportedly came from several hundred expanded graft clones. Most T-cell counts and diversity one year after the transplant came from T cells that were newly produced. The study traced high day-60 TCRbeta diversity in some patients to surviving recipient T cells and thymic progenitors.

There are many counts of this clonotype. Its specificity is unknown. Source: PBMCs, taken before TCRalphabeta/CD19-depleted stem cell transplant. This TCR was sampled from a child aged 2 to 9 with inherited bone marrow failure, due to receive a stem cell transplant. The chain carries TRBV4-2 and TRBJ2-7; 9 bases match TRBD2. The CDR3 coding sequence is TGTGCCAGCAGCCAAGGCGGGAGGGCATACTACGAGCAGTACTTC. This codes for CASSQGGRAYYEQYF.